This TCR beta chain was captured in a study of Ad26.COV2.S vaccination and SARS-CoV-2 variants. Looking at the study overall: Once or twice, 56 days apart, Ad26.COV2.S was delivered intramuscularly. Whole-study findings and limits: The TCR-based breadth and depth measures might underestimate overall T cell responses.

Specified treatment: over 15 received Ad26.COV2.S at low or high dose, single or two shots; roughly five received placebo; per-sample allocation not given. Material that was analyzed had been drawn on day 63 after the first vaccine or placebo injection. Libraries were prepared by immunoSEQ multiplex PCR; TCRdb keeps only in-frame clonotypes and omits some of them. The sample lists some 350,000 clones, almost 90% seen once, with around 5.5% in the top ten. To note about this clone: Its cognate antigen is unknown.

V trimming: 1 base; J trimming: 2 bases; junction bases outside the gene matches: 7. The CDR3 is 18 residues long. Per germline, CDR1 SGHTA and CDR2 FQGNSA. This sequence joins TRBV7-2 and TRBJ2-2, with 10 bases that match TRBD2. The sample consisted of peripheral blood, taken in a trial of Ad26.COV2.S vaccine versus placebo. This TCR was sampled from a person between 18 and 60 years old who received the Ad26.COV2.S COVID-19 vaccine or a placebo. In DNA form, the CDR3 reads TGTGCCAGCAGCTTAGTTAACCTAGCGGGAGCAAACACCGGGGAGCTGTTTTTT. Amino acids: CASSLVNLAGANTGELFF. Complete variable domain (other parts from reference TRBV7-2 and TRBJ2-2): GAGVSQSPSNKVTEKGKDVELRCDPISGHTALYWYRQSLGQGLEFLIYFQGNSAPDKSGLPSDRFSAERTGGSVSTLTIQRTQQEDSAVYLCASSLVNLAGANTGELFFGEGSRLTVL.